Following are 22 T cell receptor beta chains from one sample sequenced in a study of identical twins. MiXCR, applied by TCRdb to the 5' RACE reads, yields one record per CDR3 protein. Of 350,000 to 600,000 distinct CDR3 sequences detected, over 12% appear once; the ten largest clones hold roughly 0.56%. This sample also appeared in a second study, on yellow fever vaccine responses in identical twins.

The sequenced material came from CD4+ T cells sorted from blood. The receptors stem from a woman under 30 in good health.

This clonotype has only a few counts. V gene TRBV20-1 combines with J gene TRBJ2-5; tentatively, D is TRBD2 (6 bases). Germline-derived CDR1 and CDR2 are DFQATT and SNEGSKA (reference sequence). The CDR3 has 14 amino acids. Between the trimmed V and J ends, which lost 0 bases and 6 bases, there was a span of 14 bases. The DNA for the CDR3 is TGCAGTGCTAGAGATAGTATGGGGGGACAGACCCAGTACTTC. This sequence encodes CSARDSMGGQTQYF.

The chain recombines TRBV2 with TRBJ2-7; possible D gene TRBD1, 6 bases. The CDR3 length is 14 residues. Trimming pared 8 bases from V and 0 bases from J, leaving 14 bases between. Germline V CDR1 and CDR2: SNHLY, FYNNEI. The CDR3 DNA follows: TGTGCCAGCGAATCGAGGACAGACTCCTACGAGCAGTACTTC. This sequence encodes CASESRTDSYEQYF.

The chain links TRBV21-1 to TRBJ2-2; the table's D call, TRBD1, was not checked against the DNA. TRBV21-1 counts as a pseudogene. The CDR3 runs to 16 residues. The CDR3 region is CASSKGATGLAGELFF. The CDR3 nucleotides read TGTGCCAGCAGCAAAGGGGCGACAGGGTTGGCCGGGGAGCTGTTTTTT.

CDR3 sequence reads: CAIKRDNQLVNEQFF. The CDR3 nucleotides are TGTGCCATCAAGAGAGACAACCAACTCGTGAATGAGCAGTTCTTC. The chain uses TRBV10-3 and TRBJ2-1; D gene uncertain. The germline CDR1 and CDR2 sequences are ENHRY and SYGVKD. The CDR3 extends over 15 amino acids. Trimming took 7 bases from V and 7 from J, leaving 20 bases between them.

This clonotype came up many times. The chain has TRBV5-1 and TRBJ2-2; maybe TRBD1 (6 bases). From germline, CDR1 is SGHRS and CDR2 YFSETQ. This CDR3 contains 15 residues. Trimming removed 4 bases at V and 0 bases at J, with 10 bases between. The CDR3 region is CASSGGQTNTGELFF. In DNA, the CDR3 is TGCGCCAGCAGCGGTGGACAGACGAACACCGGGGAGCTGTTTTTT.

This clonotype was observed at least ten times. The V gene is TRBV4-3, the J gene TRBJ2-4; either TRBD1 or TRBD2 may fit D (5 bases each). V lost 0 bases, J lost 9 bases, and 15 bases lay in between. CDR1 LGHNA and CDR2 YSLEER come from the germline V gene. The CDR3 is made up of 15 amino acids. CDR3 in amino acids: CASSQERGPLGIQYF. CDR3 nucleotides: TGCGCCAGCAGCCAAGAACGGGGCCCATTGGGCATTCAGTACTTC.

This clonotype was seen a few times. The CDR3 region has the DNA TGTGCCAGCAGCTTACCTAGCGGGGTTTATGAGCAGTTCTTC. Residues: CASSLPSGVYEQFF. This chain uses TRBV7-2 with TRBJ2-1; 9 bases align to TRBD2. V trimming: 2 bases; J trimming: 8 bases; junction bases outside the gene matches: 4. The CDR3 contains 14 residues. Looked up from germline, CDR1 is SGHTA and CDR2 is FQGNSA.

This clonotype was recorded at least ten times. The rearrangement joins TRBV7-9 to TRBJ1-1; D not resolved. The germline V and J ends were trimmed by 1 base and 1 base, with 7 bases remaining between them. The CDR3 covers 14 residues. Germline V CDR1 and CDR2: SEHNR, FQNEAQ (reference sequence). The CDR3 is CASSLGPTNTEAFF. The CDR3 nucleotides are TGTGCCAGCAGCTTAGGTCCGACGAACACTGAAGCTTTCTTT.

This chain joins TRBV20-1 and TRBJ2-3; no clear D. CDR3 length: 11 amino acids. Germline V gives CDR1 DFQATT, CDR2 SNEGSKA (reference sequence). Deletions cut 8 bases from V and 5 bases from J, with 11 bases between. The CDR3 region has the DNA TGCAGTCCATCCGTAGGAGATACGCAGTATTTT. It codes for CSPSVGDTQYF.

This clonotype was detected only a few times. The V and J genes are TRBV7-2 and TRBJ2-5; D is perhaps TRBD1 or TRBD2 (8 bases each). The CDR3 loop spans 17 amino acids. V lost 2 bases, J lost 4 bases, and 20 bases lay in between. Per germline, CDR1 SGHTA and CDR2 FQGNSA. CDR3 region: CASSLSLQGAGGETQYF. The CDR3 DNA is TGTGCCAGCAGCTTATCCCTGCAGGGGGCGGGGGGAGAGACCCAGTACTTC. Full variable domain (outside the CDR3, taken from reference TRBV7-2 and TRBJ2-5): GAGVSQSPSNKVTEKGKDVELRCDPISGHTALYWYRQSLGQGLEFLIYFQGNSAPDKSGLPSDRFSAERTGGSVSTLTIQRTQQEDSAVYLCASSLSLQGAGGETQYFGPGTRLLVL.

This clonotype was seen a few times. The chain couples TRBV12-3 or TRBV12-4 to TRBJ2-3, with 13 bases lining up with TRBD2. J gave up 1 base and V 5 bases, and 12 bases lay outside the gene matches. The CDR3 runs to 19 residues. The CDR3, as DNA: TGTGCCAGCAGTCCGGGGACTAGCGGGGTTCGCGCCCGCACAGATACGCAGTATTTT. It yields the protein CASSPGTSGVRARTDTQYF.

The chain is built from TRBV4-2 and TRBJ2-3, with D possibly TRBD2 on 5 matching bases. V shed 4 bases and J shed 4 bases, with 21 bases lying between them. CDR1 is LGHNA and CDR2 is YNFKEQ in the germline V gene. CDR3 length: 17 amino acids. The CDR3 protein is CASSPKGGVASADTQYF. Here the CDR3 DNA reads TGTGCCAGCAGCCCCAAGGGCGGCGTAGCGTCCGCAGATACGCAGTATTTT.

This clonotype was recorded a few times. The chain is built from TRBV12-3 or TRBV12-4 and TRBJ2-2; D is uncertain. V was pared by 6 bases and J by 6 bases, with 14 bases between. CDR3 length: 14 amino acids. The CDR3: CASRPRDPSGELFF. CDR3 bases: TGTGCCAGCAGACCACGCGACCCCTCCGGGGAGCTGTTTTTT.

This clonotype was counted at least ten times. This rearrangement joins TRBV29-1 to TRBJ2-3; possibly TRBD1 for D (5 bases). The CDR3 contains 16 residues. Trimming removed 0 bases from V and 2 bases from J, with 15 bases in between. Germline loops: CDR1 SQVTM, CDR2 ANQGSEA. CDR3 sequence (DNA): TGCAGCGTTGAAGACCCCCCAGACAGTCCCACAGATACGCAGTATTTT. It translates to CSVEDPPDSPTDTQYF.

This clonotype came up a few times. This chain connects TRBV9 to TRBJ2-1, with TRBD2 matching 14 bases. CDR3 length equals 21 residues. V lost 3 bases and J lost 9; bases outside the gene matches: 23. Germline V gene lookup returns CDR1 SGDLS and CDR2 YYNGEE. The chain's CDR3 is CASSATLFYNGTSGGRGEQFF. The CDR3 DNA is TGTGCCAGCAGCGCGACGCTATTCTATAACGGGACTAGCGGGGGTCGGGGTGAGCAGTTCTTC.

This rearrangement joins TRBV20-1 to TRBJ2-1, with 9 bases that match TRBD1. V was pared by 1 base and J by 7 bases, with 11 bases of the junction left unmatched. The CDR3 runs to 16 residues. The germline V gene has CDR1 DFQATT and CDR2 SNEGSKA (reference sequence). The CDR3 is CSARASDRGSGNEQFF. The CDR3 DNA reads TGCAGTGCTAGAGCCTCCGACAGGGGGTCTGGTAATGAGCAGTTCTTC.

This clonotype has more than one count but fewer than ten. The chain couples TRBV6-1 to TRBJ2-1, with D unclear. Trimming took off 10 bases at V and 2 bases at J, with 21 bases between the two ends. CDR3 length equals 16 residues. Looked up from germline, CDR1 is MNHNS and CDR2 is SASEGT. CDR3 amino acids: CATRPLGRGTYNEQFF. CDR3 sequence (DNA): TGTGCCACCAGGCCGTTGGGTAGAGGAACCTACAATGAGCAGTTCTTC.

This clonotype occurred a few times. V is TRBV12-3 or TRBV12-4 and J is TRBJ1-1; D gene uncertain. The CDR3 runs 17 residues. Trimming stripped 1 base from V and 1 base from J, with 16 bases between. The CDR3: CASSLVVGLGGNTEAFF. Written as DNA, the CDR3 is TGTGCCAGCAGTTTAGTCGTCGGGCTCGGAGGGAACACTGAAGCTTTCTTT.

The rearrangement uses TRBV11-2 and TRBJ2-4; D might be TRBD2 (6 bases). The CDR3 is 20 amino acids. V was cut by 5 bases and J by 4 bases, with 30 bases left in between. Per germline, CDR1 SGHAT and CDR2 FQNNGV. DNA of the CDR3: TGTGCCAGCAGCCCCAGGCGGCCGGACCCAACGGGAGTAGAAAAAAACATTCAGTACTTC. Its translation is CASSPRRPDPTGVEKNIQYF.

The V call is TRBV20-1, the J call TRBJ2-3; D may correspond to TRBD1 or TRBD2 (5 bases each). The germline V gene has CDR1 DFQATT and CDR2 SNEGSKA (reference sequence). This CDR3 has 15 amino acids. The V end was cut by 1 base, the J end by 1 base, with 12 bases between. CDR3 in amino acids: CSARGGAHRTDTQYF. The CDR3 nucleotides read TGCAGTGCTAGAGGAGGGGCGCACCGCACAGATACGCAGTATTTT.

This clonotype was counted a few times. The chain uses TRBV12-3 or TRBV12-4 and TRBJ2-1; 13 positions match TRBD2. V shed 4 bases, J shed 0 bases, and the junction held 12 bases outside the gene matches. There are 20 residues in the CDR3. Here the CDR3 DNA reads TGTGCCAGCAGTTCCCGACTAGCGGGGGGCGTAATGAGCTCCTACAATGAGCAGTTCTTC. Translated: CASSSRLAGGVMSSYNEQFF.

In this sample, this clonotype turned up a few times. The chain recombines TRBV29-1 with TRBJ1-4; possibly TRBD1 for D (6 bases). The CDR3 contains 14 residues. CDR1 is SQVTM, CDR2 ANQGSEA, per germline. V was cut by 7 bases and J by 8 bases, with 20 bases left in between. As DNA, the CDR3 is TGCAGCGCAACAATAGGGGGTTGGGACGAAAAACTGTTTTTT. Residues: CSATIGGWDEKLFF.